These 28 T cell receptor beta chains were sequenced from one sample in a study of T cell repertoires in cytomegalovirus infection. TCRdb re-called the reads with MiXCR, one entry per CDR3 protein. Of fewer than 850,000 distinct CDR3 sequences in the sample, 29% were seen once. These receptors' targets are unknown. The sample in question was cultured CD8+ T cells from PBMCs, obtained from culture after CMV antigen stimulation. The receptors shown here come from a human donor in good health (CMV status not recorded). Some clones in this sample may be carry-over from other donors' samples.

The table lists this clonotype with a few counts. This rearrangement joins TRBV19 to TRBJ2-1; the match to TRBD2 covers 13 bases. V was clipped by 9 bases and J by 0 bases; unmatched bases: 11. Looked up from germline, CDR1 is LNHDA and CDR2 is SQIVND (reference sequence). This CDR3 has 18 residues. This CDR3 reads CASLETSGGRSSYNEQFF. For the CDR3, the DNA is TGTGCCAGCCTTGAGACTAGCGGGGGGCGGAGCTCCTACAATGAGCAGTTCTTC.

This rearrangement joins TRBV12-3 or TRBV12-4 to TRBJ2-1, with D tentatively TRBD2 (7 bases). V lost 1 base, J lost 6 bases, and 13 bases lay in between. The CDR3 has 15 amino acids. CDR3 amino acids: CASSLGGGPFNEQFF. The CDR3 bases are TGTGCCAGCAGTTTAGGGGGGGGGCCTTTCAATGAGCAGTTCTTC.

The chain combines TRBV19 with TRBJ1-2, with D possibly matching TRBD1 (5 bases). Germline CDR1 LNHDA, CDR2 SQIVND (reference sequence). V was cut by 9 bases and J by 1 base, with 15 bases left in between. This CDR3 is 14 amino acids long. The CDR3 is CASLRDWGNYGYTF. CDR3 sequence (DNA): TGTGCCAGCCTCCGGGACTGGGGTAACTATGGCTACACCTTC. Looking up the rest from reference TRBV19 and TRBJ1-2 gives the full variable domain: DGGITQSPKYLFRKEGQNVTLSCEQNLNHDAMYWYRQDPGQGLRLIYYSQIVNDFQKGDIAEGYSVSREKKESFPLTVTSAQKNPTAFYLCASLRDWGNYGYTFGSGTRLTVV.

This clonotype turned up a few times. The V and J genes are TRBV6-6 and TRBJ2-4, with TRBD2 matching 7 bases. Germline trimming cut 4 bases from V and 8 bases from J; bases unmatched to any gene: 8. Germline assignment: CDR1 MNHNY and CDR2 SVGAGI (reference sequence). The CDR3 totals 14 residues. CDR3 residues: CASSSRAGVYIQYF. CDR3 coding DNA: TGTGCCAGCAGTTCCCGGGCGGGGGTATACATTCAGTACTTC.

The J gene is TRBJ2-5, the V gene TRBV4-3; unclear D gene. V shed 3 bases and J shed 3 bases, with 14 bases lying between them. Germline V gene data show CDR1 as LGHNA and CDR2 as YSLEER. This CDR3 region has 15 residues. The CDR3: CASSQARAPKETQYF. CDR3 bases: TGCGCCAGCAGCCAGGCCCGGGCCCCGAAAGAGACCCAGTACTTC.

The V call is TRBV28, the J call TRBJ1-5; TRBD1 is a possible D gene (5 bases). The CDR3 sequence is 13 residues long. CDR1 is MDHEN and CDR2 is SYDVKM in the germline V gene. V was pared by 7 bases and J by 7 bases, with 14 bases between. CDR3 loop: CASNRGVVQPQHF. CDR3 sequence (DNA): TGTGCCAGCAATAGAGGGGTAGTACAGCCCCAGCATTTT.

There are many counts of this clonotype. V and J are TRBV19 and TRBJ1-1, with no clear D. Trimming removed 3 bases from V and 0 bases from J, with 11 bases in between. In germline, CDR1 is LNHDA, CDR2 SQIVND (reference sequence). This CDR3 comprises 15 residues. In DNA, the CDR3 is TGTGCCAGTAGTATTTCGGCCACTTTGAACACTGAAGCTTTCTTT. Protein sequence: CASSISATLNTEAFF. Filled out from reference TRBV19 and TRBJ1-1, the complete variable domain reads DGGITQSPKYLFRKEGQNVTLSCEQNLNHDAMYWYRQDPGQGLRLIYYSQIVNDFQKGDIAEGYSVSREKKESFPLTVTSAQKNPTAFYLCASSISATLNTEAFFGQGTRLTVV.

The chain combines TRBV19 with TRBJ2-7; the D is unclear. Germline V gene lookup returns CDR1 LNHDA and CDR2 SQIVND (reference sequence). The V and J ends lost 5 bases and 1 base respectively, with 12 bases between them. The CDR3 totals 14 residues. The CDR3 is CASSYSLGSYEQYV. The CDR3 DNA follows: TGTGCCAGTAGTTACAGTCTCGGGTCCTACGAGCAGTACGTC.

There are a few counts of this clonotype. This rearrangement joins TRBV7-6 to TRBJ2-5; D may be TRBD1 or TRBD2 (6 bases each). V lost 7 bases and J lost 1, with 16 bases in between. This CDR3 has 15 amino acids. CDR1 SGHVS and CDR2 FNYEAQ come from the germline V gene. The CDR3 sequence: CASNLPGALQETQYF. CDR3 nucleotide sequence: TGTGCCAGCAACCTTCCGGGGGCCCTCCAAGAGACCCAGTACTTC.

The chain uses TRBV7-9 and TRBJ1-2, with TRBD1 matching over 9 bases. Germline loops: CDR1 SEHNR, CDR2 FQNEAQ (reference sequence). J was trimmed by 8 bases and V by 3 bases; bases with no gene match: 10. The CDR3 totals 15 residues. The CDR3 is CASSFSSRQGGGYTF. In nucleotides, the CDR3 is TGTGCCAGCAGCTTTTCTAGTCGACAGGGGGGCGGCTACACCTTC.

In its sample, this clonotype was seen a few times. This rearrangement joins TRBV7-9 to TRBJ2-1; D perhaps matches TRBD1 (5 bases). The CDR3 covers 17 residues. Germline V CDR1 and CDR2: SEHNR, FQNEAQ (reference sequence). Trimming stripped 5 bases from V and 0 bases from J, with 17 bases between. The CDR3 reads CASSPLMGPSSYNEQFF. The CDR3 bases are TGTGCCAGCAGCCCCCTGATGGGGCCGAGCTCCTACAATGAGCAGTTCTTC.

At least ten counts were recorded for this clonotype. The chain carries TRBV7-2 and TRBJ2-5; 7 bases map to TRBD2. Germline lookup yields CDR1 SGHTA and CDR2 FQGNSA. This CDR3 contains 16 residues. With 7 bases clipped from V and 5 bases from J, the junction kept 16 bases outside the gene matches. The CDR3, as DNA: TGTGCCAGCATCCTAGGCTGGGGCGGGGGTAGGGAGACCCAGTACTTC. It codes for CASILGWGGGRETQYF. The full variable domain, rest sourced from reference TRBV7-2 and TRBJ2-5, is GAGVSQSPSNKVTEKGKDVELRCDPISGHTALYWYRQSLGQGLEFLIYFQGNSAPDKSGLPSDRFSAERTGGSVSTLTIQRTQQEDSAVYLCASILGWGGGRETQYFGPGTRLLVL.

This chain links TRBV6-1 with TRBJ2-7; no firm D call. The CDR3 sequence is 13 residues long. Deletions cut 3 bases from V and 5 bases from J, with 11 bases between. The germline CDR1 and CDR2 sequences are MNHNS and SASEGT. The DNA for the CDR3 is TGTGCCAGCAGTGAGCAGGCCGTCCACGAGCAGTACGTC. As protein: CASSEQAVHEQYV.

The gene calls are TRBV7-9 and TRBJ1-5; D is unclear. Germline CDR1 is SEHNR and CDR2 is FQNEAQ (reference sequence). The length of the CDR3 is 14 residues. V was shortened by 5 bases and J by 3 bases, with 11 bases between the two germline ends. Here the CDR3 DNA reads TGTGCCAGCAGCCAAGGAGATTTCAATCAGCCCCAGCATTTT. Its translation is CASSQGDFNQPQHF. Variable domain in full (rest from reference TRBV7-9 and TRBJ1-5): DTGVSQNPRHKITKRGQNVTFRCDPISEHNRLYWYRQTLGQGPEFLTYFQNEAQLEKSRLLSDRFSAERPKGSFSTLEIQRTEQGDSAMYLCASSQGDFNQPQHFGDGTRLSIL.

The V call is TRBV19, the J call TRBJ1-3, with D tentatively TRBD1 (5 bases). The CDR3 totals 15 residues. CDR1 is LNHDA, CDR2 SQIVND, per germline (reference sequence). V lost 6 bases, J lost 0 bases, and 12 bases lay in between. The CDR3 DNA reads TGTGCCAGTAGCGAGACAGAGAGCTCTGGAAACACCATATATTTT. Protein product: CASSETESSGNTIYF.

This clonotype showed up many times. The rearrangement joins TRBV7-2 to TRBJ1-5; possibly TRBD1 for D (6 bases). The V end lost 6 bases, the J end lost 8 bases, and 14 bases lay between the germline ends. The length of the CDR3 is 13 residues. Germline V gene lookup returns CDR1 SGHTA and CDR2 FQGNSA. CDR3 loop: CASSSDSVKPQHF. CDR3 sequence (DNA): TGTGCCAGCAGTTCGGACAGTGTTAAGCCCCAGCATTTT.

The rearrangement links TRBV12-3 or TRBV12-4 to TRBJ1-6, with 7 bases matching TRBD1. The CDR3 has 19 residues. V shed 5 bases, J shed 6 bases, and the junction held 19 bases outside the gene matches. The CDR3 protein is CASSPLIPDRRGPNSPLHF. CDR3 in DNA: TGTGCCAGCAGTCCCCTGATACCGGACAGGAGAGGCCCTAATTCACCCCTCCACTTT.

The rearrangement joins TRBV25-1 to TRBJ2-5; D call uncertain. Deletions cut 1 base from V and 6 bases from J, with 6 bases between. The CDR3 contains 12 residues. CDR1 MGHDK and CDR2 SYGVNS come from the germline V gene. CDR3 bases: TGTGCCAGCAGTGAATTCGTAAAGACCCAGTACTTC. It translates to CASSEFVKTQYF.

CDR3: CASTWTLFGGSSTDTQYF. The CDR3 DNA follows: TGTGCCAGCACCTGGACCTTGTTCGGGGGGAGTAGCACAGATACGCAGTATTTT. This chain uses TRBV7-8 with TRBJ2-3, with 7 nucleotides matching TRBD2. Trimming at V came to 7 bases and at J to 0 bases, leaving 16 bases not matched to a gene. CDR1 is SGHVS, CDR2 FQNEAQ, per germline. This CDR3 contains 18 residues.

This clonotype was seen many times. This chain connects TRBV19 to TRBJ1-1, with unresolved D. The germline CDR1 and CDR2 sequences are LNHDA and SQIVND (reference sequence). V was cut by 3 bases and J by 1 base, with 9 bases left in between. This CDR3 is built from 14 residues. The DNA of the CDR3 is TGTGCCAGTAGTATCCTGCCCGGGAACACTGAAGCTTTCTTT. This translates into CASSILPGNTEAFF. The variable domain in full, with the rest retrieved from reference TRBV19 and TRBJ1-1, is DGGITQSPKYLFRKEGQNVTLSCEQNLNHDAMYWYRQDPGQGLRLIYYSQIVNDFQKGDIAEGYSVSREKKESFPLTVTSAQKNPTAFYLCASSILPGNTEAFFGQGTRLTVV.

This chain joins TRBV12-3 or TRBV12-4 and TRBJ1-1; perhaps TRBD1 as D (6 bases). The CDR3 length is 15 residues. Trimming pared 6 bases from V and 0 bases from J, leaving 14 bases between. Written as DNA, the CDR3 is TGTGCCAGCAGGCCACCACAGGGAATGAACACTGAAGCTTTCTTT. This translates into CASRPPQGMNTEAFF.

This clonotype was seen a few times. CDR3 coding DNA: TGTGCCCAGAGTAAGGGCAATTCCTACGAGCAGTACTTC. Protein: CAQSKGNSYEQYF. V is TRBV2 and J is TRBJ2-7; D unclear. Trimming removed 11 bases at V and 1 base at J, with 15 bases between. Germline V gene data show CDR1 as SNHLY and CDR2 as FYNNEI. CDR3 length equals 13 residues.

J is TRBJ2-1 and V is TRBV28; D remains ambiguous. Germline V gives CDR1 MDHEN, CDR2 SYDVKM. With 2 bases removed from V and 0 bases from J, the gap between germline ends came to 8 bases. CDR3 size: 15 residues. The CDR3 sequence is CASSLPEISYNEQFF. The CDR3 DNA sequence: TGTGCCAGCAGTTTACCGGAGATCTCCTACAATGAGCAGTTCTTC.

In this sample, this clonotype turned up many times. The CDR3 reads CAISEGDYGYTF. CDR3 bases: TGTGCCATCAGTGAGGGGGACTATGGCTACACCTTC. V and J are TRBV10-3 and TRBJ1-2; D call uncertain. This CDR3 region has 12 residues. Trimming pared 2 bases from V and 3 bases from J, leaving 4 bases between. Germline V gene lookup returns CDR1 ENHRY and CDR2 SYGVKD.

This clonotype appeared a few times. The CDR3 loop is CASSYSRSYEQYV. The CDR3 DNA reads TGTGCCAGCAGTTACTCTCGCAGCTACGAGCAGTACGTC. This chain links TRBV6-2 or TRBV6-3 with TRBJ2-7; the D is unclear. Looked up from germline, CDR1 is MNHEY and CDR2 is SVGEGT. Trimming pared 0 bases from V and 3 bases from J, leaving 6 bases between. The CDR3 has 13 amino acids.

Ten or more counts support this clonotype. The DNA of the CDR3 is TGTGCCAGCAGCCAGCCAGGGGCGGGGGGCCCGACTAGCACAGATACGCAGTATTTT. It specifies CASSQPGAGGPTSTDTQYF. This rearrangement joins TRBV7-6 to TRBJ2-3; 8 nucleotides agree with TRBD2. The CDR3 loop spans 19 amino acids. Trimming removed 5 bases from V and 0 bases from J; junction bases left unmatched: 16. Germline CDR1 SGHVS, CDR2 FNYEAQ.

This clonotype was found a few times. The CDR3 sequence: CASSDAGSTDTQYF. The CDR3, as DNA: TGTGCCAGCAGTGATGCGGGGTCCACAGATACGCAGTATTTT. The chain employs TRBV12-3 or TRBV12-4 and TRBJ2-3; D is possibly TRBD2 (6 bases). Trimming cost V 5 bases and J 2 bases, with 11 bases left between them. The CDR3 covers 14 residues.

The chain is built from TRBV12-3 or TRBV12-4 and TRBJ2-3, with D possibly called TRBD1 or TRBD2 (7 bases each). Trimming removed 1 base from V and 0 bases from J, with 14 bases in between. CDR3 length: 17 residues. CDR3 sequence reads: CASSLGPGGESTDTQYF. In nucleotides, the CDR3 is TGTGCCAGCAGTTTAGGGCCAGGGGGGGAGAGCACAGATACGCAGTATTTT.